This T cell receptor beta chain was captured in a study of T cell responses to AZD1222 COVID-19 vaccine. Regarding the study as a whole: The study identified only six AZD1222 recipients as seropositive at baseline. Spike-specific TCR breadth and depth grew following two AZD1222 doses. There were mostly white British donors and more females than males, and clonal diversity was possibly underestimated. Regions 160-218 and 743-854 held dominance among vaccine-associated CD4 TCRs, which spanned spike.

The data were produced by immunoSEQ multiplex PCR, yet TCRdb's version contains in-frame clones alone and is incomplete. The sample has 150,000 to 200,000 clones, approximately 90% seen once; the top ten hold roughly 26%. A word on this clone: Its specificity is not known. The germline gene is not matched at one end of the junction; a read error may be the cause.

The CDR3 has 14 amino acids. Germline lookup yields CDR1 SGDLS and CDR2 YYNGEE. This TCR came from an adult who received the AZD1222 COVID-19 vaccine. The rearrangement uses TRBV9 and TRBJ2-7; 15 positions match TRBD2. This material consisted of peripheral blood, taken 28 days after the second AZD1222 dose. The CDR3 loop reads CASSAGLAGGSNSF. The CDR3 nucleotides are TGTGCCAGCAGCGCGGGACTAGCGGGAGGTTCGAACTCCTTC.